This T cell receptor beta chain was observed in a study of CD8 T cells in Susac syndrome. This clonotype came up once. Its antigen is still unknown. The study, taken as a whole, reports: The study recognized that its TCR sequencing and HLA analysis covered a relatively small number of individuals.

Reverse transcription used roughly 0.5 to 1 ug RNA and random hexamers. TCRdb ran MiXCR on the immunoSEQ multiplex PCR reads and lists one entry per CDR3 protein. Of approximately 80,000 distinct CDR3 sequences in the sample, less than 95% were seen once. Germline V gene sequence: CDR1 SEHNR, CDR2 FQNEAQ (reference sequence). J was trimmed by 5 bases and V by 5 bases; bases with no gene match: 6. This CDR3 region has 16 residues. Sequencing was done on a sample of CD8+ T cells from PBMCs. This rearrangement joins TRBV7-9 to TRBJ1-4; 12 bases agree with TRBD1. This TCR derives from a human donor with Susac syndrome. CDR3 protein: CASSDRDRGPNEKLFF. The CDR3 bases are TGTGCCAGCAGCGACCGGGACAGGGGGCCCAATGAAAAACTGTTTTTT.